This T cell receptor (beta chain) was documented in a study of blood T cell repertoires in COVID-19. Study-wide background: The study drew acute and convalescent COVID-19 samples from the United States, Italy and Spain. The analysed material was cDNA or gDNA that came from T cells, B-cell-depleted T cells, or PBMCs.

Original data processing: Reference gene primers were amplified, and this amplification served to estimate nucleated cell counts. TCRdb's table, derived via immunoSEQ multiplex PCR, lists solely in-frame clones and lacks some. That table supplies the V and J calls and clone size; D and trimming were determined from the DNA. The sample contains under 350,000 clones, around 78% of which appear only once. This TCR derives from a man aged 55-75 years who had recovered from COVID-19. The sample was peripheral blood.

The CDR3 DNA is TGTGCCAGCAGCTCAGTGGGACAGCTCTATGGCTACACCTTC. Its translation is CASSSVGQLYGYTF. V usage is TRBV7-9 and J usage is TRBJ1-2; 7 bases fit TRBD1. This CDR3 contains 14 residues. Germline V lookup: CDR1 SEHNR, CDR2 FQNEAQ (reference sequence). V shed 4 bases and J 4 bases; nucleotides not matched to a gene: 6.